This TCR beta chain comes out of a study of shared clonotypes between healthy human individuals. Study-wide results and limits: The expectation was that sequencing depth would affect clonotype sharing among donors. Generation probability values for non-shared clonotypes were lower than those for clonotypes shared by all four donors.

Comment on this clone: Its cognate antigen is unknown.

Only in-frame clones appear in the TCRdb table, and some are missing; sequencing was by immunoSEQ multiplex PCR. This table has more than 900,000 clones, about 84% appearing once. Germline values: CDR1 SQVTM, CDR2 ANQGSEA. With V trimmed by 3 bases and J by 2 bases, 6 bases remained unmatched. CDR3 length: 15 residues. The sequence was obtained from a man between 18 and 29 years old in good health. Some clones in this sample may be carry-over from other donors' samples. Material for sequencing was memory CD4+ T cells from PBMCs. Subset indicated: CD45RA-negative fraction. The chain combines TRBV29-1 with TRBJ2-3; 9 nucleotides match TRBD2. The CDR3 protein is CSVDSLAGTTDTQYF. DNA for the CDR3: TGCAGCGTTGACTCGCTAGCGGGGACCACAGATACGCAGTATTTT.